This passage covers 2 T cell receptor beta chains from one sample sequenced in a study of neurological immune-mediated disorders. TCRdb re-called the 5' RACE reads through MiXCR, storing one row per CDR3 protein. The sample consists of fewer than 90,000 distinct CDR3 sequences, around 5.5% of them appearing once. What was sequenced was PBMCs. The receptors derive from a man between 18 and 29 years old with multiple sclerosis.

This clonotype has more than one count but fewer than ten. A much larger clone differs by one base, so this may be a read error. The CDR3 coding sequence is TGCAGTGCTCAACCCGATCCGGGAAAGGGGGTTTATGGCTACACCTTC. This sequence encodes CSAQPDPGKGVYGYTF. The V gene is TRBV20-1, the J gene TRBJ1-2; D perhaps matches TRBD1 (6 bases). Germline V gives CDR1 DFQATT, CDR2 SNEGSKA (reference sequence). CDR3 length equals 16 residues. The ends were cut back, 5 bases at V and 5 bases at J, with 24 bases in the middle.

This clonotype showed up many times. The chain couples TRBV5-1 to TRBJ2-3; D is perhaps TRBD1 or TRBD2 (7 bases each). The CDR3 has 16 amino acids. Between the trimmed V and J ends, which lost 4 bases and 4 bases, there was a span of 19 bases. Germline assignment: CDR1 SGHRS and CDR2 YFSETQ. The CDR3, as DNA: TGCGCCAGCAGCATAGCAGGGAGGGGGCCCCCAGATACGCAGTATTTT. This translates into CASSIAGRGPPDTQYF. The entire variable domain, with the rest obtained from reference TRBV5-1 and TRBJ2-3, is as follows: KAGVTQTPRYLIKTRGQQVTLSCSPISGHRSVSWYQQTPGQGLQFLFEYFSETQRNKGNFPGRFSGRQFSNSRSEMNVSTLELGDSALYLCASSIAGRGPPDTQYFGPGTRLTVL.